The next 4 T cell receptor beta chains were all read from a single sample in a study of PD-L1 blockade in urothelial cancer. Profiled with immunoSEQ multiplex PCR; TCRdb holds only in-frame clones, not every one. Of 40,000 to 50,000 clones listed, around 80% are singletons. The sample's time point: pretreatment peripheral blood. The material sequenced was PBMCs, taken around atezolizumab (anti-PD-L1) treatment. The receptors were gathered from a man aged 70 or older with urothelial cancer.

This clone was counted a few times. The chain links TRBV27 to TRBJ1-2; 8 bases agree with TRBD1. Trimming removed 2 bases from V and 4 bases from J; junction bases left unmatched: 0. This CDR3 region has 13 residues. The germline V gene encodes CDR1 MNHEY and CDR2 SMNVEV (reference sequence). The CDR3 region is CASSLTGGYGYTF. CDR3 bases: TGTGCCAGCAGTTTAACAGGGGGCTATGGCTACACCTTC.

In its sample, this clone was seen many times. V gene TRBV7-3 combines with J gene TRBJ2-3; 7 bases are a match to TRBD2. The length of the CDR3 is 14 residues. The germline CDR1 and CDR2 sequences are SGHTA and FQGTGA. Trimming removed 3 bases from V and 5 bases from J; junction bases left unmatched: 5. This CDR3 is CASSLGGPVDTQYF. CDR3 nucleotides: TGTGCCAGCAGCTTGGGAGGGCCAGTAGATACGCAGTATTTT.

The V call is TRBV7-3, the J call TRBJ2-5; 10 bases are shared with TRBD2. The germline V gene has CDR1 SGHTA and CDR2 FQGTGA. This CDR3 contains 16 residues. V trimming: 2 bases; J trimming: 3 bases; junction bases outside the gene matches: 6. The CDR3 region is CASSLGTSGIEETQYF. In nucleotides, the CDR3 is TGTGCCAGCAGCTTAGGTACTAGCGGGATTGAAGAGACCCAGTACTTC.

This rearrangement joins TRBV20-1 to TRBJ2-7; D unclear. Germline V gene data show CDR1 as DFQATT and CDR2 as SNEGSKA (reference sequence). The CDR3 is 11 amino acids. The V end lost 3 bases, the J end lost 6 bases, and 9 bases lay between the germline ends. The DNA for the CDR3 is TGCAGTGCTAGCACGTCGAGCGAGCAGTACTTC. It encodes CSASTSSEQYF.